A selection of T cell receptor beta chains follows, all from one sample in a study. TCRdb itself ran the multiplex PCR reads through MiXCR, one entry per CDR3 protein. This table holds 350 to 500 distinct CDR3 sequences, approximately 30% found once. Sequencing used tumor-infiltrating Tregs sorted from the breast tumor. These receptors all come from a female donor with breast cancer. The CDR3 runs from the conserved cysteine through the conserved F or W. A D gene is named only where the DNA matches it firmly. Clone size is shown for a subset of rows, as once, few, many or a class of expanded clone.

v_call	d_call	j_call	clone_size	cdr3_length	cdr3_nt	cdr3_aa
TRBV12-3/TRBV12-4	.	TRBJ1-2	.	12	TGTGCCAGCAGCTTATTACCTGGGACCGACACCTTC	CASSLLPGTDTF
TRBV12-3/TRBV12-4	TRBD1	TRBJ1-2	.	16	TGTGCCAGCAGTTTAGAAGCTGGACAGGAGGCCTATGGCTACACCTTC	CASSLEAGQEAYGYTF
TRBV12-3/TRBV12-4	.	TRBJ1-2	.	14	TGTGCCAGCAGCCTACTACCAGGGGTCGATGGCCACACCTTC	CASSLLPGVDGHTF
TRBV12-3/TRBV12-4	.	TRBJ1-2	.	10	TGTGCCACCAGATTCAGGGGCTACACCTTC	CATRFRGYTF
TRBV12-3/TRBV12-4	.	TRBJ1-2	.	13	TGTGCCAACAGACCTGGCGGGACACTTGGCTACACCTTC	CANRPGGTLGYTF
TRBV12-3/TRBV12-4	.	TRBJ1-2	large	12	TGTGCCAGCAGTTCCGTCAACTATGGCTACACCTTC	CASSSVNYGYTF
TRBV12-3/TRBV12-4	TRBD1	TRBJ1-2	large	16	TGTGCCAGCAGTTTAGAAGTTGGACAGGGGACCTATGGCTACACCTTC	CASSLEVGQGTYGYTF
TRBV12-3/TRBV12-4	.	TRBJ1-2	few	13	TGTGCCAGCGGTTTATTTAATAACTATGGCTACACCTTC	CASGLFNNYGYTF
TRBV12-3/TRBV12-4	.	TRBJ1-2	medium-sized	15	TGTGCCAGCAGTCCAAGCGCCAGGGAGCGCGATGGCTACACCTTC	CASSPSARERDGYTF
TRBV12-3/TRBV12-4	.	TRBJ1-2	medium-sized	14	TGTGCCAGCAGTTTTGCAGGAGGCGGCTATGGCTACACCTTC	CASSFAGGGYGYTF
TRBV12-3/TRBV12-4	.	TRBJ1-2	few	12	TGTGCCAGCACGTCGGAGGCATATGGCTACACCTTC	CASTSEAYGYTF
TRBV12-3/TRBV12-4	.	TRBJ1-2	large	13	TGTGCCAGCAGTTCGAGGGGATGGTATGGCTACACCTTC	CASSSRGWYGYTF
TRBV12-3/TRBV12-4	TRBD1	TRBJ1-2	medium-sized	15	TGTGCCAGCAGTCCACGACAGGGAACTAACTATGGCTACACCTTC	CASSPRQGTNYGYTF
TRBV12-3/TRBV12-4	.	TRBJ1-2	.	11	TGTGCCAGCAGCAAGGGGCATAGCTACACCTTC	CASSKGHSYTF
TRBV12-3/TRBV12-4	.	TRBJ1-2	.	12	TGTGCCAGCACCCAATCTGGCTATGGCTACACCTTC	CASTQSGYGYTF
TRBV12-3/TRBV12-4	.	TRBJ1-2	.	12	TGTGCCAGCGGTTTGACCAAATATGGCTACACCTTC	CASGLTKYGYTF
TRBV12-3/TRBV12-4	.	TRBJ1-2	.	12	TGTGCCAGCAGATTAGCGGCAGAGAGCAACACCTTC	CASRLAAESNTF
TRBV12-3/TRBV12-4	.	TRBJ1-2	medium-sized	15	TGTGCCAGCAGTTTAGGTAGGACAGCTAACTATGGCTACACCTTC	CASSLGRTANYGYTF
TRBV12-3/TRBV12-4	.	TRBJ1-2	.	13	TGTGCTAGCAGTTTCAGACAGGATCACGACTACACCTTC	CASSFRQDHDYTF
TRBV12-3/TRBV12-4	.	TRBJ1-2	.	14	TGTGCCAGCAGCCGGGGCAGGGAACGGTATGGCTACACCTTC	CASSRGRERYGYTF
TRBV12-5	.	TRBJ1-2	large	14	TGTGCTAGTGGTGGAACGGGGCAGTACTATGGCTACACCTTC	CASGGTGQYYGYTF
TRBV12-3/TRBV12-4	TRBD1	TRBJ1-2	.	14	TGTGCCAGCACGCCGGGACAGGCCTACTATGGCTACACCTTC	CASTPGQAYYGYTF
TRBV12-5	.	TRBJ1-2	medium-sized	16	TGTGCTAGTGGATACGGACAGTCCCCGGACGCCTATGGCTACACCTTC	CASGYGQSPDAYGYTF
TRBV12-3/TRBV12-4	TRBD1	TRBJ1-2	.	13	TGTACCAGCAGCGGGACAGGGATCGCTGGCTACACCTTC	CTSSGTGIAGYTF
TRBV12-3/TRBV12-4	.	TRBJ1-2	large	14	TGTGCCAGCAGTTTAAACAGTCATAACTATGGCTACACCTTC	CASSLNSHNYGYTF
TRBV12-3/TRBV12-4	TRBD1	TRBJ1-2	.	17	TGTGCCAGCAGTCCCGGACAGGGTCGGTCCAGTAACTACGGCTACACCTTC	CASSPGQGRSSNYGYTF
TRBV12-3/TRBV12-4	.	TRBJ1-2	few	15	TGTGCCAGCAGTCCAAGCGCCGGAGGGCGCGATGGCTACACCTTC	CASSPSAGGRDGYTF
TRBV12-3/TRBV12-4	.	TRBJ1-2	large	14	TGTGCCAGCAGTTTATTCGGACTTCTATATGGCTACACCTTC	CASSLFGLLYGYTF
TRBV12-3/TRBV12-4	.	TRBJ1-2	.	16	TGTGCCAGCAGTTTAGCCGGACAGTCAAACCCCTATGGCTACACCTTC	CASSLAGQSNPYGYTF
TRBV12-3/TRBV12-4	TRBD1	TRBJ1-2	large	14	TGTGCCAGCAGCCGGGACAGGGAACGATATGGCTACACCTTC	CASSRDRERYGYTF
TRBV12-3/TRBV12-4	.	TRBJ1-2	few	12	TGCGCCAGCAGTTTAAGAGGGGAAGGCTACACCTTC	CASSLRGEGYTF
TRBV12-3/TRBV12-4	.	TRBJ1-2	large	12	TGTGCCAGCACAAGGCAGGGGTATGGCTACACCTTC	CASTRQGYGYTF
TRBV12-3/TRBV12-4	.	TRBJ1-2	few	15	TGTGCCAGCAGCTTGGGCGTAACCCCTAACTGTGGCTACACCTTC	CASSLGVTPNCGYTF
TRBV12-3/TRBV12-4	.	TRBJ1-1	many	15	TGTGCCAGCACCAAACCCTCGTCTCCGAACACTGAAGCTTTCTTT	CASTKPSSPNTEAFF
TRBV12-3/TRBV12-4	.	TRBJ1-2	few	13	TGTGCCAGCAGTCCCGGGAGCAGTGCAGGCTACGCCTTC	CASSPGSSAGYAF
TRBV12-3/TRBV12-4	.	TRBJ1-2	large	15	TGTGCCAGCAGCTTCCGGGACTCCCCAGGGTATGGCTACACCTTC	CASSFRDSPGYGYTF
TRBV12-3/TRBV12-4	.	TRBJ1-2	.	13	TGTGCCGGCAGCTTAAGTGACCACGGCGGCTACACCTTC	CAGSLSDHGGYTF
TRBV12-3/TRBV12-4	.	TRBJ1-2	hyperexpanded	11	TGTGCCAGCGGGGCTTGGTATGGCTACACCTTC	CASGAWYGYTF
TRBV12-3/TRBV12-4	.	TRBJ1-2	.	16	TGTGCCAGCGGCCCGAGGGACCACTCCCTCAACTATGGCTACACCTTC	CASGPRDHSLNYGYTF